A selection of T cell receptor beta chains follows, all from one sample in a study of cytomegalovirus exposure and HLA in healthy donors. Assay: immunoSEQ multiplex PCR; the TCRdb copy retains only in-frame clones and omits some. The table records over 150,000 clones, roughly 78% of them present only once. Sequencing was performed on PBMCs. These receptors originate from a woman aged 50 to 60 in good health and CMV-seropositive. CDR3s include the opening cysteine and the closing phenylalanine or tryptophan. Fields, in order: CDR3 protein, CDR3 DNA, V gene, J gene, clone size, D gene. The D gene is left open where the match is weak. The size entry is marked missing in some rows and otherwise reads once, few, many or a size class.

cdr3_aa: CASILDRRNEQFF
cdr3_nt: TGTGCCAGCATCCTCGACAGGCGCAATGAGCAGTTCTTC
v_call: TRBV7-8
j_call: TRBJ2-1
clone_size: NA
d_call: NA

cdr3_aa: CASSLWGDSTDTQYF
cdr3_nt: TGCGCCAGCAGCTTGTGGGGGGATAGCACAGATACGCAGTATTTT
v_call: TRBV5-1
j_call: TRBJ2-3
clone_size: NA
d_call: NA

cdr3_aa: CASSATWRTGANVLTF
cdr3_nt: TGTGCCAGCAGTGCTACGTGGAGGACCGGGGCCAACGTCCTGACTTTC
v_call: TRBV6-1
j_call: TRBJ2-6
clone_size: NA
d_call: NA

cdr3_aa: CASSLGTPPSPLHF
cdr3_nt: TGCGCCAGCAGCTTGGGAACTCCTCCTTCACCCCTCCACTTT
v_call: TRBV5-1
j_call: TRBJ1-6
clone_size: NA
d_call: NA

cdr3_aa: CASSGSSEQFF
cdr3_nt: TGTGCCAGCAGCGGTAGCAGTGAGCAGTTCTTC
v_call: TRBV9
j_call: TRBJ2-1
clone_size: few
d_call: NA

cdr3_aa: CSAWDRGEQYF
cdr3_nt: TGCAGTGCTTGGGACAGGGGGGAGCAGTACTTC
v_call: TRBV20-1
j_call: TRBJ2-7
clone_size: NA
d_call: TRBD1

cdr3_aa: CASSSDRGKDTQYF
cdr3_nt: TGCGCCAGCAGTTCGGACAGGGGGAAAGATACGCAGTATTTT
v_call: TRBV5-1
j_call: TRBJ2-3
clone_size: NA
d_call: TRBD1

cdr3_aa: CASRRGNEQFF
cdr3_nt: TGTGCCAGCAGGAGAGGGAATGAGCAGTTCTTC
v_call: TRBV2
j_call: TRBJ2-1
clone_size: NA
d_call: NA

cdr3_aa: CASGRDILPLHF
cdr3_nt: TGTGCTAGTGGTCGGGACATCCTGCCCCTCCACTTT
v_call: TRBV12-5
j_call: TRBJ1-6
clone_size: once
d_call: NA

cdr3_aa: CASSRGGPTYNEQFF
cdr3_nt: TGTGCCAGCAGCCGCGGGGGGCCCACCTACAATGAGCAGTTCTTC
v_call: TRBV5-4
j_call: TRBJ2-1
clone_size: NA
d_call: TRBD2

cdr3_aa: CATSRDSVEKLFF
cdr3_nt: TGTGCCACCAGCCGCGACAGTGTCGAAAAACTGTTTTTT
v_call: TRBV15
j_call: TRBJ1-4
clone_size: NA
d_call: NA

cdr3_aa: CASSLTMAAEQYF
cdr3_nt: TGCGCCAGCAGCCTAACAATGGCCGCCGAGCAGTACTTC
v_call: TRBV4-1
j_call: TRBJ2-7
clone_size: NA
d_call: NA

cdr3_aa: CASSLDFADTQYF
cdr3_nt: TGTGCCAGCAGCTTAGATTTCGCAGATACGCAGTATTTT
v_call: TRBV7-2
j_call: TRBJ2-3
clone_size: NA
d_call: NA

cdr3_aa: CAISAVIGSPLHF
cdr3_nt: TGTGCCATCAGTGCGGTTATTGGTTCACCCCTCCACTTT
v_call: TRBV10-3
j_call: TRBJ1-6
clone_size: medium-sized
d_call: NA

cdr3_aa: CASSSGLGGNQPQHF
cdr3_nt: TGTGCCAGCAGCTCGGGACTTGGGGGCAATCAGCCCCAGCATTTT
v_call: TRBV6-5
j_call: TRBJ1-5
clone_size: NA
d_call: NA

cdr3_aa: CASSFRSVDIANYGYTF
cdr3_nt: TGTGCCAGCAGCTTTCGGTCCGTAGACATTGCTAACTATGGCTACACCTTC
v_call: TRBV5-5
j_call: TRBJ1-2
clone_size: NA
d_call: NA

cdr3_aa: CASGAGTGSYF
cdr3_nt: TGTGCTAGTGGGGCCGGGACAGGGTCCTACTTC
v_call: TRBV12-5
j_call: TRBJ2-7
clone_size: NA
d_call: TRBD1

cdr3_aa: CASSQGETTPGPQHF
cdr3_nt: TGCGCCAGCAGCCAAGGAGAGACAACTCCCGGGCCCCAGCATTTT
v_call: TRBV4-1
j_call: TRBJ1-5
clone_size: NA
d_call: NA

cdr3_aa: CASSLRLAGNEQFF
cdr3_nt: TGCGCCAGCAGCCTTCGACTAGCCGGCAATGAGCAGTTCTTC
v_call: TRBV4-1
j_call: TRBJ2-1
clone_size: NA
d_call: TRBD2

cdr3_aa: CASSQVQGAADTQYF
cdr3_nt: TGCGCCAGCAGCCAAGTCCAGGGGGCAGCAGATACGCAGTATTTT
v_call: TRBV4-1
j_call: TRBJ2-3
clone_size: NA
d_call: TRBD1

cdr3_aa: CASRPHGQGLSDTQYF
cdr3_nt: TGTGCCAGCAGACCTCACGGACAGGGCTTATCAGATACGCAGTATTTT
v_call: TRBV27
j_call: TRBJ2-3
clone_size: once
d_call: TRBD1

cdr3_aa: CASSSYDRVTEAFF
cdr3_nt: TGTGCCAGCAGCTCGTACGACAGGGTCACTGAAGCTTTCTTT
v_call: TRBV7-6
j_call: TRBJ1-1
clone_size: NA
d_call: TRBD1

cdr3_aa: CASSLGGRRTGELFF
cdr3_nt: TGTGCCAGCAGCTTGGGGGGGCGAAGGACCGGGGAGCTGTTTTTT
v_call: TRBV5-4
j_call: TRBJ2-2
clone_size: NA
d_call: NA

cdr3_aa: CASSLEGDRGVFGYTF
cdr3_nt: TGTGCCAGCAGCTTGGAGGGCGACAGGGGAGTATTCGGCTACACCTTC
v_call: TRBV5-4
j_call: TRBJ1-2
clone_size: NA
d_call: TRBD1

cdr3_aa: CASTITGGSGNTIYF
cdr3_nt: TGTGCCAGTACCATCACGGGAGGCTCTGGAAACACCATATATTTT
v_call: TRBV19
j_call: TRBJ1-3
clone_size: NA
d_call: NA

cdr3_aa: CASSPGETGNSPLHF
cdr3_nt: TGCGCCAGCAGCCCCGGGGAGACGGGGAATTCACCCCTCCACTTT
v_call: TRBV5-1
j_call: TRBJ1-6
clone_size: NA
d_call: NA

cdr3_aa: CASSRGTANQPQHF
cdr3_nt: TGTGCCAGCAGCCGTGGGACAGCCAATCAGCCCCAGCATTTT
v_call: TRBV5-6
j_call: TRBJ1-5
clone_size: once
d_call: TRBD1

cdr3_aa: CASRWTSGVEQFF
cdr3_nt: TGTGCCAGCAGGTGGACTAGCGGGGTTGAGCAGTTCTTC
v_call: TRBV2
j_call: TRBJ2-1
clone_size: NA
d_call: TRBD2

cdr3_aa: CASSQERQGAGELFF
cdr3_nt: TGCGCCAGCAGCCAAGAAAGACAGGGGGCCGGGGAGCTGTTTTTT
v_call: TRBV4-1
j_call: TRBJ2-2
clone_size: NA
d_call: TRBD1

cdr3_aa: CASSLGGLGAEAFF
cdr3_nt: TGCGCCAGCAGCCTGGGGGGACTGGGGGCTGAAGCTTTCTTT
v_call: TRBV5-1
j_call: TRBJ1-1
clone_size: NA
d_call: NA

cdr3_aa: CSAKGQGAGAKNIQYF
cdr3_nt: TGCAGCGCAAAGGGACAGGGGGCTGGGGCCAAAAACATTCAGTACTTC
v_call: TRBV29-1
j_call: TRBJ2-4
clone_size: NA
d_call: TRBD1

cdr3_aa: CASSGPRGGNSPLHF
cdr3_nt: TGTGCCAGCAGTGGACCTCGGGGGGGGAATTCACCCCTCCACTTT
v_call: TRBV25-1
j_call: TRBJ1-6
clone_size: NA
d_call: NA

cdr3_aa: CASSLNGLTDGYTF
cdr3_nt: TGTGCCAGCAGTCTCAACGGGCTGACAGATGGCTACACCTTC
v_call: TRBV6-5
j_call: TRBJ1-2
clone_size: NA
d_call: NA

cdr3_aa: CAWSSKNTIYF
cdr3_nt: TGTGCCTGGAGTTCAAAAAACACCATATATTTT
v_call: TRBV30
j_call: TRBJ1-3
clone_size: once
d_call: NA

cdr3_aa: CASTQPPGNQPQHF
cdr3_nt: TGTGCCAGCACTCAACCCCCAGGTAATCAGCCCCAGCATTTT
v_call: TRBV6-6
j_call: TRBJ1-5
clone_size: NA
d_call: NA

cdr3_aa: CASSTQQYGYNEQFF
cdr3_nt: TGCGCCAGCAGCACGCAACAGTACGGATACAATGAGCAGTTCTTC
v_call: TRBV5-1
j_call: TRBJ2-1
clone_size: NA
d_call: NA

cdr3_aa: CATSRNRGGTEAFF
cdr3_nt: TGTGCCACCAGCAGAAACAGGGGTGGCACTGAAGCTTTCTTT
v_call: TRBV15
j_call: TRBJ1-1
clone_size: NA
d_call: TRBD1

cdr3_aa: CASTYGTGPDEQFF
cdr3_nt: TGCGCCAGCACCTACGGGACAGGTCCAGATGAGCAGTTCTTC
v_call: TRBV4-1
j_call: TRBJ2-1
clone_size: NA
d_call: TRBD1

cdr3_aa: CASSLAPPTARPNEQFF
cdr3_nt: TGTGCCAGCAGCTTAGCTCCCCCCACAGCCCGACCGAATGAGCAGTTCTTC
v_call: TRBV7-8
j_call: TRBJ2-1
clone_size: NA
d_call: NA

cdr3_aa: CASSFRTSGGSPRNEQFF
cdr3_nt: TGCGCCAGCAGCTTCCGGACTAGCGGGGGGTCCCCGAGAAATGAGCAGTTCTTC
v_call: TRBV5-1
j_call: TRBJ2-1
clone_size: NA
d_call: TRBD2

cdr3_aa: CASSTEGGRGNTIYF
cdr3_nt: TGTGCCAGCAGCACGGAGGGGGGGCGGGGAAACACCATATATTTT
v_call: TRBV7-9
j_call: TRBJ1-3
clone_size: NA
d_call: NA

cdr3_aa: CASSAGVGQKNIQYF
cdr3_nt: TGCGCCAGCAGTGCCGGGGTGGGACAAAAAAACATTCAGTACTTC
v_call: TRBV10-1
j_call: TRBJ2-4
clone_size: once
d_call: NA

cdr3_aa: CASSLMARGNTEAFF
cdr3_nt: TGTGCCAGCAGCTTAATGGCCCGCGGGAACACTGAAGCTTTCTTT
v_call: TRBV7-3
j_call: TRBJ1-1
clone_size: once
d_call: NA

cdr3_aa: CASSSGQVYGYTF
cdr3_nt: TGTGCCAGCAGCTCCGGACAGGTTTATGGCTACACCTTC
v_call: TRBV11-2
j_call: TRBJ1-2
clone_size: NA
d_call: TRBD1

cdr3_aa: CASSSNPTYEQYF
cdr3_nt: TGTGCCAGCAGCTCTAATCCTACCTACGAGCAGTACTTC
v_call: TRBV7-9
j_call: TRBJ2-7
clone_size: NA
d_call: NA

cdr3_aa: CASSFTGDGPAEAFF
cdr3_nt: TGTGCCAGTAGTTTCACGGGGGACGGACCCGCTGAAGCTTTCTTT
v_call: TRBV19
j_call: TRBJ1-1
clone_size: NA
d_call: NA